These 9 T cell receptor beta chains were all obtained from the same sample, sequenced in a study of response to subunit inactivated influenza vaccine. TCRdb reanalysed the RT-PCR reads using MiXCR and keeps one entry per CDR3 protein. The table records roughly 760,000 distinct CDR3 sequences, 21% of them present only once. The sequencing here drew on PBMCs from blood, taken 5 to 6 days after vaccination. The receptors shown here come from a man aged 50-60 years who received an inactivated influenza vaccine.

This clonotype was counted ten times or more. This chain links TRBV12-3 or TRBV12-4 with TRBJ2-7; TRBD1 aligns across 7 bases. With V trimmed by 3 bases and J by 3 bases, 11 bases remained unmatched. The CDR3 sequence is 16 residues long. CDR3 in amino acids: CASSFPSTGANYEQYF. The CDR3 region has the DNA TGTGCCAGCAGTTTTCCCTCCACAGGGGCAAACTACGAGCAGTACTTC.

The chain combines TRBV12-3 or TRBV12-4 with TRBJ1-1; 9 bases align to TRBD1. V dropped 7 bases and J dropped 3; count of bases not matched to a gene: 6. This CDR3 spans 14 amino acids. The CDR3 nucleotides are TGTGCCAGCATCAGGACAGGGGTAGACACTGAAGCTTTCTTT. As protein: CASIRTGVDTEAFF.

This rearrangement joins TRBV29-1 to TRBJ2-6; 9 bases line up with TRBD1. The CDR3 has 18 amino acids. The V and J ends lost 0 bases and 2 bases, in that order; junction bases with no gene match: 8. CDR1 is SQVTM and CDR2 is ANQGSEA in the germline V gene. The CDR3 spells CSVEDAGQGWAGANVLTF. The CDR3 coding sequence is TGCAGCGTTGAAGATGCGGGACAGGGATGGGCTGGGGCCAACGTCCTGACTTTC.

A few counts support this clonotype. This chain joins TRBV3-1 and TRBJ2-1; 9 bases line up with TRBD2. CDR3 length equals 14 residues. Germline lookup yields CDR1 LGHDT and CDR2 YNNKEL (reference sequence). The V and J ends lost 4 bases and 6 bases, in that order; junction bases with no gene match: 4. The CDR3 loop is CASSRSGRFNEQFF. CDR3 nucleotides: TGTGCCAGCAGCCGGAGCGGGAGGTTCAATGAGCAGTTCTTC.

This clonotype was seen a few times. This chain uses TRBV25-1 with TRBJ2-1; maybe TRBD1 (6 bases). This CDR3 has 13 residues. Looked up from germline, CDR1 is MGHDK and CDR2 is SYGVNS. The V and J ends lost 3 bases and 6 bases respectively, with 9 bases between them. The CDR3 DNA sequence: TGTGCCAGCAGTGACACACAGGGCAATGAGCAGTTCTTC. It specifies CASSDTQGNEQFF. The whole variable domain, filled in from reference TRBV25-1 and TRBJ2-1, reads EADIYQTPRYLVIGTGKKITLECSQTMGHDKMYWYQQDPGMELHLIHYSYGVNSTEKGDLSSESTVSRIRTEHFPLTLESARPSHTSQYLCASSDTQGNEQFFGPGTRLTVL.

V and J are TRBV20-1 and TRBJ1-5; no clear D. Germline V lookup: CDR1 DFQATT, CDR2 SNEGSKA (reference sequence). V lost 3 bases to trimming and J lost 3 bases, with 12 bases between them. The CDR3 is 14 amino acids. The CDR3 DNA reads TGCAGTGCTAGGCCCTCTTATAACAATCAGCCCCAGCATTTT. It codes for CSARPSYNNQPQHF.

A note on this clonotype: A read error may produce the germline difference seen at one junction end. The CDR3 spells CASRGTGLFTDTQYF. The DNA of the CDR3 is TGCGCCAGCAGGGGGACCGGACTGTTCACAGATACGCAGTACTTT. V is TRBV10-2 and J is TRBJ2-3, with D perhaps given as TRBD1 or TRBD2 (5 bases each). Germline V gene lookup returns CDR1 WSHSY and CDR2 SAAADI. There are 15 residues in the CDR3.

In its sample, this clonotype was seen a few times. The gene calls are TRBV6-2 or TRBV6-3 and TRBJ2-7; 8 bases align to TRBD1. Germline CDR1 is MNHEY and CDR2 is SVGEGT. The J segment lost 1 base and the V segment lost 5 bases, leaving 10 bases of the junction unmatched. The CDR3 covers 16 residues. The CDR3 reads CASSRLRGQGSYEQYF. The CDR3 DNA reads TGTGCCAGCAGTCGCCTTAGAGGACAGGGATCCTACGAGCAGTACTTC.

This chain links TRBV5-1 with TRBJ2-1; D unresolved. Looked up from germline, CDR1 is SGHRS and CDR2 is YFSETQ. The CDR3 runs 11 residues. V was clipped by 6 bases and J by 5 bases, with 6 bases between them. The CDR3 is CASTVNNEQFF. Written as DNA, the CDR3 is TGCGCCAGCACTGTAAACAATGAGCAGTTCTTC.